This T cell receptor beta chain comes out of a study of cytomegalovirus exposure and HLA in healthy donors. Here immunoSEQ multiplex PCR was the method, and the copy in TCRdb shows in-frame clones only, minus some. This sample has about 49,000 clones, with about 90% found just once. Regarding this clone: Antigen: not known.

General observations from the study: Researchers reported that a few CMV-associated chains were confirmed in vitro as CMV antigen-specific. Cytomegalovirus association was assigned to about 180 TCR beta chains.

CDR3 size: 18 residues. Between the trimmed V and J ends, which lost 4 bases and 3 bases, there was a span of 23 bases. Looked up from germline, CDR1 is SEHNR and CDR2 is FQNEAQ (reference sequence). It was the roughly 130-subject validation cohort, separate from the approximately 690-subject first cohort, to which the donors belonged. V gene TRBV7-9 combines with J gene TRBJ2-3; possible D gene TRBD1, 5 bases. Material: PBMCs. The clonotype comes from a man aged 18 to 35 in good health and CMV-seronegative. The CDR3 nucleotides read TGTGCCAGCAGCTCATCCAATCAAGAGCGCTCAGGGACAGATACGCAGTATTTT. Its protein product is CASSSSNQERSGTDTQYF.